The following is a T cell receptor (beta chain) sequence with its context. The sample belongs to a study of blood T cell repertoires in COVID-19. Background on the study: The origin of the acute and convalescent COVID-19 samples was the United States, Italy and Spain. T cells, B-cell-depleted T cells, or PBMCs supplied cDNA or gDNA.

The CDR3 spans 15 residues. Trimming pared 0 bases from V and 6 bases from J, leaving 14 bases between. The germline gives CDR1 LNHNV, CDR2 YYDKDF (reference sequence). Original methodology: For nucleated cells, counts were estimated from reference gene primer amplification. Sequencing was performed with immunoSEQ multiplex PCR; in TCRdb, only in-frame clones are kept and a portion is missing. V and J calls and clone size come straight from that table; D and trimming were deduced from the DNA. The sample records approximately 350,000 clones, around nine tenths being singletons. This receptor was taken from a woman between 18 and 29 years old who had recovered from COVID-19. The specimen was peripheral blood. V is TRBV15 and J is TRBJ2-5; possible D gene TRBD2, 5 bases. This CDR3 is CATSRDLADGQTQYF. The CDR3 region has the DNA TGTGCCACCAGCAGAGATCTAGCTGACGGACAGACCCAGTACTTC.